This T cell receptor (beta chain) was identified during a study of tumor-infiltrating lymphocytes in glioblastoma multiforme. Whole-study findings and limits: No surface-marker sorting into functional T cell subtypes was done. Detected clone frequencies may not reflect cell counts, being RNA-based.

Three nested ARM-PCR rounds with V-beta and C-beta primers built TCRB libraries. Unique molecular identifiers were not described for the libraries. TCRdb re-analysed the multiplex PCR reads in MiXCR, keeping a single row per CDR3 protein. The repertoire holds approximately 20,000 distinct CDR3 sequences, with 55% to 70% as singletons. A note on this clonotype: Its antigen is as yet unknown.

Trimming shortened V by 3 bases and J by 7 bases, and 10 bases separated the two germline ends. CDR1 and CDR2 from the germline V gene are MNHNY and SVGAGI (reference sequence). CDR3 size: 13 residues. This chain joins TRBV6-6 and TRBJ1-5; the D is unclear. Sequencing was carried out using peripheral blood. The sequence came from a male donor with glioblastoma. The CDR3 reads CASSYGGGQPQHF. CDR3 sequence (DNA): TGTGCCAGCAGTTATGGAGGAGGACAGCCCCAGCATTTT.